The rows below give T cell receptor beta chains drawn from one sample of a study of Ad26.COV2.S vaccination and SARS-CoV-2 variants. Clones were sequenced by immunoSEQ multiplex PCR, and TCRdb holds only the in-frame ones, with some missing. The sample lists about 390,000 clones, about 85% occurring once. The source material was peripheral blood, sampled in a trial of Ad26.COV2.S vaccine versus placebo. All receptors come from a person aged 18-65 years who received the Ad26.COV2.S COVID-19 vaccine or a placebo. Both conserved end residues are part of each CDR3. For some rows the clone size is stated as once, few or many, or as a class when expanded; others skip it.

clone_size j_call v_call cdr3_length cdr3_aa
- TRBJ1-1 TRBV12-3/TRBV12-4 13 CASTLFRNTEAFF
- TRBJ2-3 TRBV12-2 16 CASRLALRTGQDTQYF
- TRBJ2-1 TRBV7-6 19 CASSRGLAGGLSSYNEQFF
- TRBJ2-3 TRBV5-6 17 CASSLVDRSATTDTQYF
- TRBJ1-1 TRBV11-3 13 CASSKTVNTEAFF
- TRBJ1-2 TRBV5-1 15 CASSPGGTANYGYTF
- TRBJ1-1 TRBV20-1 12 CSASRGNTEAFF
- TRBJ2-7 TRBV19 14 CASSTRGHRYEQYF
few TRBJ2-1 TRBV5-5 13 CASSLTSGNEQFF
- TRBJ1-5 TRBV4-2 16 CASSQDFVGSNQPQHF
once TRBJ2-1 TRBV7-2 15 CASSLAQGRTNEQFF
- TRBJ2-7 TRBV5-1 15 CASSLEVTGGFEQYF
- TRBJ1-4 TRBV4-1 14 CASGPRGENEKLFF
- TRBJ2-3 TRBV9 16 CASNPPGGGGPDTQYF
many TRBJ1-3 TRBV10-3 18 CAISESRLRRDSGNTIYF
- TRBJ2-7 TRBV27 13 CASSLGVGYEQYF
- TRBJ2-4 TRBV5-4 16 CASSTLAGGTKNIQYF
once TRBJ1-2 TRBV4-2 14 CASSQAGEGYGYTF
- TRBJ2-3 TRBV29-1 15 CSVPISEVSTDTQYF
- TRBJ2-5 TRBV3-1/TRBV3-2 15 CASSQDVRVQETQYF
- TRBJ1-3 TRBV2 15 CASSAQHNSGNTIYF
- TRBJ1-2 TRBV11-2 17 CASSSFRGGGPNYGYTF
- TRBJ2-7 TRBV6-4 15 CASTLRAGGIYEQYF
- TRBJ1-2 TRBV13 16 CASSLTQVGYNYGYTF
- TRBJ1-5 TRBV18 15 CASSPRAGAGQPQHF
- TRBJ1-4 TRBV29-1 13 CSVVISGGGKLFF
- TRBJ2-2 TRBV6-5 16 CASSYGTSSGTGELFF
- TRBJ1-2 TRBV3-1/TRBV3-2 14 CASSPTRGPGSYTF
once TRBJ1-1 TRBV11-2 16 CASSQKGWGPDTEAFF
once TRBJ2-7 TRBV7-9 13 CASSYEQGVGQYF
- TRBJ1-2 TRBV3-1/TRBV3-2 13 CASSQGRFYGYTF
- TRBJ1-2 TRBV6-5 15 CASSNIQGRVYGYTF
- TRBJ1-3 TRBV3-1/TRBV3-2 15 CASSRRFGSGNTIYF
- TRBJ1-4 TRBV6-6 16 CASSRRQGAVNEKLFF
- TRBJ1-2 TRBV11-2 14 CASSPYGGVGGYTF
once TRBJ1-5 TRBV19 15 CASSPRDRVPQPQHF
- TRBJ2-3 TRBV19 14 CASSIRGAGDTQYF
once TRBJ2-1 TRBV18 11 CASSPFDEQFF
- TRBJ1-2 TRBV7-9 13 CASSYGGGYGYTF
- TRBJ1-5 TRBV20-1 12 CSASSGGQPQHF
- TRBJ1-5 TRBV2 13 CASSDRWNQPQHF
- TRBJ2-6 TRBV4-1 16 CASSQGAGTGANVLTF
- TRBJ2-1 TRBV7-6 14 CASSPSFGYNEQFF
- TRBJ2-7 TRBV6-5 13 CASSYSRSYEQYF
- TRBJ2-7 TRBV7-6 16 CASSLPTPRVLREQYF
- TRBJ2-7 TRBV7-2 13 CASSFGQSYEQYF
- TRBJ2-5 TRBV7-2 14 CASSLQGAGETQYF
few TRBJ2-3 TRBV11-2 16 CASSSLAGGREDTQYF
- TRBJ2-1 TRBV6-2/TRBV6-3 15 CASSLLAGHYNEQFF
once TRBJ1-2 TRBV30 13 CACVYGPRDGYTF
- TRBJ2-7 TRBV15 14 CATSRGQGGYEQYF
- TRBJ2-5 TRBV4-1 15 CASSQDRAGEETQYF
- TRBJ2-7 TRBV3-1/TRBV3-2 15 CASSQATGGPYEQYF
- TRBJ1-2 TRBV7-6 14 CASSLDDRGYGYTF
- TRBJ1-5 TRBV27 12 CASTSEGEPQHF
- TRBJ2-3 TRBV12-3/TRBV12-4 12 CASTRSLDTQYF
- TRBJ2-5 TRBV2 11 CASTSQETQYF
- TRBJ2-7 TRBV13 12 CASSPGGYEQYF
- TRBJ1-2 TRBV19 13 CASSLTGNYGYTF